These T cell receptor beta chains were read from a single sample in a study of T cell responses to AZD1222 COVID-19 vaccine. Measured with immunoSEQ multiplex PCR; TCRdb has only the in-frame clones, and not every one. The sample includes about 130,000 clones, about nine tenths of them seen just once. The specimen comprised peripheral blood, sampled on day 0 of AZD1222 vaccination. The receptor set was obtained from an adult in good health. The CDR3 runs from the conserved cysteine through the conserved F or W. The D gene is left open where the match is weak. Expanded clones get a size class; other rows say once, few or many, or leave the size out.

TRBJ1-2 13 TRBV7-9 . TRBD1 CATGQGSTHGYTF TGTGCCACCGGACAGGGATCCACCCATGGCTACACCTTC
TRBJ2-1 15 TRBV4-3 . . CASSQDRSSYNEQFF TGCGCCAGCAGCCAAGACAGAAGCTCCTACAATGAGCAGTTCTTC
TRBJ1-2 15 TRBV19 . TRBD1 CASSMGQDPNYGYTF TGTGCCAGTAGTATGGGACAGGACCCTAACTATGGCTACACCTTC
TRBJ1-6 15 TRBV19 . . CASSIGAQYNSPLHF TGTGCCAGTAGTATAGGGGCACAGTATAATTCACCCCTCCACTTT
TRBJ2-7 13 TRBV12-3/TRBV12-4 . . CASSLDLSYEQYF TGTGCCAGCAGTTTGGATCTCTCCTACGAGCAGTACTTC
TRBJ1-3 14 TRBV3-1/TRBV3-2 . . CASSQVSSGNTIYF TGTGCCAGCAGCCAAGTCAGCTCTGGAAACACCATATATTTT
TRBJ1-1 17 TRBV4-1 . . CASSLWETADRSTEAFF TGCGCCAGCAGCCTCTGGGAGACGGCTGATAGAAGTACTGAAGCTTTCTTT
TRBJ1-6 15 TRBV5-4 few TRBD1 CASSNTGGGNSPLHF TGTGCCAGCAGCAATACAGGGGGCGGGAATTCACCCCTCCACTTT
TRBJ1-2 16 TRBV5-1 . TRBD1 CASSFGTGGAQYGYTF TGCGCCAGCAGCTTCGGGACAGGGGGCGCTCAGTATGGCTACACCTTC
TRBJ2-5 13 TRBV11-2 . . CASSLSAADSQYF TGTGCCAGCAGCCTCAGCGCCGCCGATTCCCAGTACTTC
TRBJ2-3 15 TRBV19 . . CASSIGRQGTDTQYF TGTGCCAGTAGTATAGGGCGACAGGGCACAGATACGCAGTATTTT
TRBJ2-3 20 TRBV7-3 . . CASSLSPPLRDFGGTDTQYF TGTGCCAGCAGCTTATCCCCACCCCTCAGGGACTTTGGGGGCACAGATACGCAGTATTTT